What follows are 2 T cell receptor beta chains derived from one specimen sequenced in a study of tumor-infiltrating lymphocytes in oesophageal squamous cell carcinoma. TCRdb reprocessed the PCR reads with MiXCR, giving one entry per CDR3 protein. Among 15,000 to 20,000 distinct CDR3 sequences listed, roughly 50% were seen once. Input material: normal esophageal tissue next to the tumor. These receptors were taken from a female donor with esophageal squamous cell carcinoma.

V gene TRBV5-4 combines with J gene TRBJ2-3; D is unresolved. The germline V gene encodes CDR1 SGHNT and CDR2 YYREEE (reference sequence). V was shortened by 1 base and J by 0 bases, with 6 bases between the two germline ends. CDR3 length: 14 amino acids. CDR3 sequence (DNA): TGTGCCAGCAGCTTGCAAGGTAGCACAGATACGCAGTATTTT. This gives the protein CASSLQGSTDTQYF.

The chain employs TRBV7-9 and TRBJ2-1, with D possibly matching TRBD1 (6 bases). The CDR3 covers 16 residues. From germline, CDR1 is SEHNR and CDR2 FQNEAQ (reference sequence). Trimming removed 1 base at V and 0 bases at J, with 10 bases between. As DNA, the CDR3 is TGTGCCAGCAGCTTAGACAGGGCGAGCTCCTACAATGAGCAGTTCTTC. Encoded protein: CASSLDRASSYNEQFF. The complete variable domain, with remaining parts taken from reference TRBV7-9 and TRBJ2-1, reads DTGVSQNPRHKITKRGQNVTFRCDPISEHNRLYWYRQTLGQGPEFLTYFQNEAQLEKSRLLSDRFSAERPKGSFSTLEIQRTEQGDSAMYLCASSLDRASSYNEQFFGPGTRLTVL.